One sample yielded the 30 T cell receptor beta chains listed below, sequenced in a study of shared clonotypes between healthy human individuals. Selected positively for CCR7 and CD45RO-negative, naive CD8 cells excluded terminally differentiated effector memory CD45RA+ cells. Here immunoSEQ multiplex PCR was the method, and the copy in TCRdb shows in-frame clones only, minus some. The table records about 2 million clones, 85% to 95% of them present only once. The sample was naive CD8+ T cells sorted from blood. The origin of the receptors is a man between 18 and 35 years old in good health.

Remarks on this clone: The identical CDR3 is also encoded by other nucleotide sequences in the sample. This chain links TRBV27 with TRBJ2-7; D is undetermined. Looked up from germline, CDR1 is MNHEY and CDR2 is SMNVEV (reference sequence). V lost 5 bases and J lost 1, with 6 bases in between. The CDR3 consists of 12 residues. CDR3 amino acids: CASSTDSYEQYF. In nucleotides, the CDR3 is TGTGCCAGCAGTACAGATTCCTACGAGCAGTACTTC.

This chain connects TRBV28 to TRBJ2-2; maybe TRBD2 (5 bases). Germline lookup yields CDR1 MDHEN and CDR2 SYDVKM. Trimming removed 5 bases at V and 2 bases at J, with 15 bases between. There are 16 residues in the CDR3. The CDR3 DNA reads as TGTGCCAGCAGTCCCCCGGGCGGAGGTAACACCGGGGAGCTGTTTTTT. Protein: CASSPPGGGNTGELFF.

V usage is TRBV9 and J usage is TRBJ2-3; either TRBD1 or TRBD2 may supply D (5 bases each). The V gene's germline CDR1 is SGDLS and CDR2 YYNGEE. This CDR3 is built from 15 residues. V lost 3 bases and J 2 bases, leaving 13 bases between the germline ends. The CDR3, as DNA: TGTGCCAGCAGCGGCGGAGCGGACAACACAGATACGCAGTATTTT. It specifies CASSGGADNTDTQYF.

V and J are TRBV28 and TRBJ1-5; D is perhaps TRBD1 (6 bases). Per the germline V gene, CDR1 is MDHEN and CDR2 is SYDVKM. The CDR3 loop spans 16 amino acids. V was trimmed by 4 bases and J by 0 bases, leaving 13 bases between them. The CDR3 bases are TGTGCCAGCAGTTCCGTTAGGGGGTATAGCAATCAGCCCCAGCATTTT. Its translation is CASSSVRGYSNQPQHF.

The chain couples TRBV9 to TRBJ2-7; D is ambiguous. The length of the CDR3 is 13 residues. V was shortened by 7 bases and J by 1 base, with 12 bases between the two germline ends. Germline-derived CDR1 and CDR2 are SGDLS and YYNGEE. CDR3 nucleotides: TGTGCCAGCGGTAAGGGTGGGTCCTACGAGCAGTACTTC. This gives the protein CASGKGGSYEQYF.

The J gene is TRBJ1-1, the V gene TRBV4-1; 7 bases agree with TRBD1. This CDR3 is 22 amino acids long. Trimming cost V 0 bases and J 7 bases; bases outside gene matches: 29. Germline loops: CDR1 MGHRA, CDR2 YSYEKL. For the CDR3, the DNA is TGCGCCAGCAGCCAAGAATCCACGGGAAGGGGGCGATTTGGGTTTGGTCTTGATGAAGCTTTCTTT. Translating gives CASSQESTGRGRFGFGLDEAFF.

V is TRBV7-6 and J is TRBJ1-4; the D gene is possibly TRBD1 (5 bases). The germline V gene has CDR1 SGHVS and CDR2 FNYEAQ. V dropped 2 bases and J dropped 0 bases, with 16 bases sitting between them. The CDR3 is made up of 18 amino acids. The CDR3 region has the DNA TGTGCCAGCAGCTTATGGGGGACCTGGGGTTCAACTAATGAAAAACTGTTTTTT. Amino acid sequence: CASSLWGTWGSTNEKLFF.

The CDR3 DNA reads as TGTGCCAGCAGTATTTCAGCGGGAGGCAATGAGCAGTTCTTC. This encodes CASSISAGGNEQFF. The V call is TRBV6-5, the J call TRBJ2-1; 9 bases align to TRBD2. The CDR3 length is 14 residues. In germline, CDR1 is MNHEY, CDR2 SVGAGI. The ends lost 5 bases at V and 6 bases at J; junction bases unmatched: 5.

The CDR3 region has the DNA TGTGCCAGCAGTTTGGATCCGCAGGGAAATGAGCAGTTCTTC. This codes for CASSLDPQGNEQFF. The J gene is TRBJ2-1, the V gene TRBV27, with TRBD1 as a possible D gene (5 bases). V lost 3 bases, J lost 7 bases, and 13 bases lay in between. Germline CDR1 and CDR2: MNHEY and SMNVEV (reference sequence). The CDR3 consists of 14 residues.

The J gene is TRBJ1-5, the V gene TRBV4-1; 8 bases line up with TRBD1. J was trimmed by 5 bases and V by 4 bases; bases with no gene match: 4. Per the germline V gene, CDR1 is MGHRA and CDR2 is YSYEKL. This CDR3 comprises 14 residues. The CDR3 reads CASSLGQGDQPQHF. CDR3 nucleotides: TGCGCCAGCAGCCTAGGACAGGGCGATCAGCCCCAGCATTTT.

The chain carries TRBV18 and TRBJ1-1; D not certain. The CDR3 is 14 amino acids. Germline CDR1 is KGHSH and CDR2 is LQKENI. V was cut by 3 bases and J by 5 bases, with 13 bases left in between. The CDR3 nucleotides are TGTGCCAGCTCACCCTATGGGGAGGGTACTGAAGCTTTCTTT. The encoded protein is CASSPYGEGTEAFF.

This clone was seen a few times. The J gene is TRBJ1-1, the V gene TRBV7-9, with D perhaps TRBD1 (5 bases). Germline CDR1 and CDR2: SEHNR and FQNEAQ (reference sequence). The CDR3 has 13 amino acids. The V and J ends lost 6 bases and 6 bases respectively, with 14 bases between them. The CDR3 DNA follows: TGTGCCAGCAGAGGAAACGGGGGGTCTGAAGCTTTCTTT. Amino acids: CASRGNGGSEAFF.

The chain uses TRBV2 and TRBJ2-1, with 9 bases that match TRBD1. V dropped 7 bases and J dropped 4; count of bases not matched to a gene: 8. CDR1 and CDR2 from the germline V gene are SNHLY and FYNNEI. The CDR3 length is 15 residues. CDR3 DNA sequence: TGTGCCAGCACTCCGGGACAGGGCAGTTACAATGAGCAGTTCTTC. This encodes CASTPGQGSYNEQFF.

V is TRBV4-1 and J is TRBJ2-5; no firm D call. V was shortened by 5 bases and J by 4 bases, with 14 bases between the two germline ends. The CDR3 runs to 14 residues. The germline CDR1 and CDR2 sequences are MGHRA and YSYEKL. The DNA for the CDR3 is TGCGCCAGCAGCTACAACTTCGAGAGAGAGACCCAGTACTTC. Translating it yields CASSYNFERETQYF.

The chain couples TRBV4-1 to TRBJ2-7; 9 positions agree with TRBD2. V lost 4 bases to trimming and J lost 2 bases; unmatched junction nucleotides: 3. Germline loops: CDR1 MGHRA, CDR2 YSYEKL. The CDR3 is made up of 14 amino acids. The CDR3 DNA follows: TGCGCCAGCAGCCCGCGGGGGGGAGCCTACGAGCAGTACTTC. Protein product: CASSPRGGAYEQYF.

This clone was picked up one time. Other nucleotide sequences in the sample specify the same CDR3. The chain employs TRBV27 and TRBJ1-1; 7 bases are shared with TRBD1. V lost 5 bases to trimming and J lost 1 base; unmatched junction nucleotides: 4. The germline CDR1 and CDR2 sequences are MNHEY and SMNVEV (reference sequence). The CDR3 covers 14 residues. In DNA, the CDR3 is TGTGCCAGCAGTGGAGACAGGGCGAACACTGAAGCTTTCTTT. It translates to CASSGDRANTEAFF.

The V and J genes are TRBV13 and TRBJ1-1, with unresolved D. The CDR3 is made up of 16 amino acids. The germline gives CDR1 PRHDT, CDR2 FYEKMQ (reference sequence). V was pared by 0 bases and J by 0 bases, with 11 bases between. CDR3 nucleotide sequence: TGTGCCAGCAGCTTAGGACAGACGTACATGAACACTGAAGCTTTCTTT. Its translation: CASSLGQTYMNTEAFF.

V gene TRBV4-1 combines with J gene TRBJ1-4; D uncertain. V was trimmed by 0 bases and J by 6 bases, leaving 17 bases between them. The germline V gene has CDR1 MGHRA and CDR2 YSYEKL. This CDR3 has 17 residues. The CDR3 DNA reads as TGCGCCAGCAGCCAAGATAGGATGGGTGTTGTTGATGAAAAACTGTTTTTT. Its translation: CASSQDRMGVVDEKLFF.

In this sample, this clone turned up once. J is TRBJ2-3 and V is TRBV11-2; a possible D gene is TRBD2 (5 bases). The CDR3 runs 14 residues. CDR1 is SGHAT and CDR2 is FQNNGV in the germline V gene. Trimming left V 2 bases short and J 5 bases short, with 11 bases between. The CDR3 DNA reads TGTGCCAGCAGCTTATGGGGTAGCGAAGATACGCAGTATTTT. As protein: CASSLWGSEDTQYF.

The chain couples TRBV6-5 to TRBJ2-1; no firm D call. V was cut by 4 bases and J by 8 bases, with 9 bases left in between. Germline CDR1 and CDR2: MNHEY and SVGAGI. The CDR3 has 12 amino acids. CDR3: CASSSSWDEQFF. The CDR3 DNA follows: TGTGCCAGCAGTTCCTCTTGGGATGAGCAGTTCTTC.

Of note for this clone: The same CDR3 also results from other DNA sequences found in this sample. The chain combines TRBV6-5 with TRBJ1-6; D gene ambiguous. Trimming took 2 bases from V and 6 from J, leaving 5 bases between them. The CDR3 sequence is 13 residues long. CDR1 and CDR2 (germline): MNHEY, SVGAGI. CDR3 sequence (DNA): TGTGCCAGCAGTTACGACGGTAATTCACCCCTCCACTTT. As protein: CASSYDGNSPLHF.

This clone occurred once. In the same sample, other DNA sequences code for this CDR3. The V and J genes are TRBV13 and TRBJ2-2; D is uncertain. This CDR3 comprises 14 residues. Germline V lookup: CDR1 PRHDT, CDR2 FYEKMQ (reference sequence). V was cut by 1 base and J by 3 bases, with 6 bases left in between. The CDR3 DNA reads as TGTGCCAGCAGCTTAGACGGAGACACCGGGGAGCTGTTTTTT. Translated: CASSLDGDTGELFF.

The rearrangement uses TRBV6-5 and TRBJ2-7; no definite D call. The CDR3 is 14 residues long. The V end was cut by 2 bases, the J end by 6 bases, with 14 bases between. Germline-derived CDR1 and CDR2 are MNHEY and SVGAGI. This chain's CDR3 is CASSYQAASGEQYF. The CDR3 DNA follows: TGTGCCAGCAGTTACCAGGCAGCCTCGGGCGAGCAGTACTTC.

This clone was found once. This sequence joins TRBV27 and TRBJ1-5; 10 positions agree with TRBD1. V dropped 6 bases and J dropped 7; count of bases not matched to a gene: 3. Germline V gene lookup returns CDR1 MNHEY and CDR2 SMNVEV (reference sequence). The CDR3 has 13 residues. DNA for the CDR3: TGTGCCAGCAGAAGGGACAGGGGACAGCCCCAGCATTTT. As protein: CASRRDRGQPQHF.

The gene calls are TRBV27 and TRBJ1-5; D unclear. This CDR3 region has 14 residues. Germline V CDR1 and CDR2: MNHEY, SMNVEV (reference sequence). V lost 7 bases to trimming and J lost 0 bases, with 10 bases between them. The CDR3 spells CASKPGGSNQPQHF. CDR3 DNA: TGTGCCAGCAAACCAGGTGGTAGCAATCAGCCCCAGCATTTT.

This rearrangement joins TRBV6-5 to TRBJ2-7; 8 nucleotides match TRBD1. CDR1 is MNHEY, CDR2 SVGAGI, per germline. CDR3 size: 15 residues. The J segment lost 5 bases and the V segment lost 2 bases, leaving 8 bases of the junction unmatched. CDR3 DNA sequence: TGTGCCAGCAGTTACACAGGGGGGTTTCTCGACGAGCAGTACTTC. As protein: CASSYTGGFLDEQYF.

The chain has TRBV2 and TRBJ2-7; TRBD2 matches 13 bases. Germline assignment: CDR1 SNHLY and CDR2 FYNNEI. This CDR3 is 15 amino acids long. Trimming took 3 bases from V and 5 from J; bases not matched to a gene: 4. The CDR3 DNA sequence: TGTGCCAGCAGTGACCCGGGACTAGCGGGAAACGAGCAGTACTTC. Translation gives CASSDPGLAGNEQYF.

This clone appeared a single time. CDR3 amino acids: CASSLGLLVEAFF. Written as DNA, the CDR3 is TGTGCCAGCAGCTTGGGGCTTTTGGTGGAAGCTTTCTTT. V usage is TRBV7-2 and J usage is TRBJ1-1; TRBD1 might be the D (5 bases). CDR3 length equals 13 residues. Trimming pared 3 bases from V and 8 bases from J, leaving 13 bases between. CDR1 and CDR2 from the germline V gene are SGHTA and FQGNSA.

Here the CDR3 reads CASSAPSLPGPYNEQFF. Here the CDR3 DNA reads TGTGCCAGCAGTGCCCCTTCCTTACCCGGACCCTACAATGAGCAGTTCTTC. The rearrangement links TRBV27 to TRBJ2-1, with unresolved D. Germline CDR1 reads MNHEY; CDR2 reads SMNVEV (reference sequence). The CDR3 runs 17 residues. The germline V and J ends were trimmed by 5 bases and 2 bases, with 19 bases remaining between them.

The rearrangement uses TRBV5-4 and TRBJ2-7; 12 positions match TRBD1. The trim removed 4 bases at V and 3 bases at J, leaving 5 bases unmatched. The CDR3 runs 15 residues. CDR1 is SGHNT, CDR2 YYREEE, per germline (reference sequence). CDR3 loop: CASSPGQGAYYEQYF. The CDR3, as DNA: TGTGCCAGCAGCCCGGGACAGGGGGCTTACTACGAGCAGTACTTC.